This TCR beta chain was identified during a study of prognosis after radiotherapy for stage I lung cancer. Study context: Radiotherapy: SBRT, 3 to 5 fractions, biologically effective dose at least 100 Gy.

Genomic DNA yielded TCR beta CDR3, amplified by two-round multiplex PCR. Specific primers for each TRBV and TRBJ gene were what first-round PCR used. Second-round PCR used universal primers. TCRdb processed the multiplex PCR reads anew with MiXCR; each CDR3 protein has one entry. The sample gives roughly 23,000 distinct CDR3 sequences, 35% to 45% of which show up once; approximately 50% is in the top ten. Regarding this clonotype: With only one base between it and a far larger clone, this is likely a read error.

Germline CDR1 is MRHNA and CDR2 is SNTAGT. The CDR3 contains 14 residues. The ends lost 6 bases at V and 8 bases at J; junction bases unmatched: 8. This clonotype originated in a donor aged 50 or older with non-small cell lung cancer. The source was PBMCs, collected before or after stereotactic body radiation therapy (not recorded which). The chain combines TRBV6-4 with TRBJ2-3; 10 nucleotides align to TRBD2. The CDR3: CASSRTSGGGTQYF. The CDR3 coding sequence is TGTGCCAGCAGCCGGACTAGCGGCGGGGGTACGCAGTATTTT.